This is a list of T cell receptor beta chains from one sample in a study of blood T cell repertoires in COVID-19. Only in-frame clones appear in the TCRdb table, and some are missing; sequencing was by immunoSEQ multiplex PCR. The data show about 150,000 clones, about 90% seen once. Sequencing was carried out using peripheral blood. The receptors originated from a man in his fifties with acute or convalescent COVID-19. The CDR3 runs from the conserved cysteine through the conserved F or W. The D gene is left open where the match is weak. Where a row states a size, it is once, few, many or the class of an expanded clone; other rows omit it.

d_call j_call v_call clone_size cdr3_aa cdr3_nt
. TRBJ2-1 TRBV30 . CAWNGGGHNEQFF TGTGCCTGGAATGGGGGGGGCCACAATGAGCAGTTCTTC
. TRBJ2-3 TRBV18 . CASSLQDTQYF TGTGCCAGCTCACTCCAGGATACGCAGTATTTT
TRBD1 TRBJ1-2 TRBV5-1 . CASRQAGPQGAYGYTF TGCGCCAGCAGACAAGCCGGACCTCAGGGGGCCTATGGCTACACCTTC
TRBD1 TRBJ2-1 TRBV6-5 . CASSRQGKYNEQFF TGTGCCAGCAGTCGACAGGGGAAATACAATGAGCAGTTCTTC
. TRBJ1-2 TRBV27 . CASHDGGTGYGYTF TGTGCCAGCCACGATGGGGGGACTGGCTATGGCTACACCTTC
. TRBJ2-6 TRBV9 . CASSVESLGANVLTF TGTGCCAGCAGCGTAGAGAGCCTTGGGGCCAACGTCCTGACTTTC
TRBD2 TRBJ2-7 TRBV7-2 . CASRPTSGSPLYEQYF TGTGCCAGCAGACCGACTAGCGGGAGCCCACTATACGAGCAGTACTTC
TRBD2 TRBJ2-7 TRBV18 once CASSPRREGGYEQYF TGTGCCAGCTCACCAAGGCGGGAGGGAGGCTACGAGCAGTACTTC
TRBD1 TRBJ1-5 TRBV27 few CASSDGTGANQPQHF TGTGCCAGCAGTGACGGGACAGGGGCGAATCAGCCCCAGCATTTT
. TRBJ2-3 TRBV5-1 . CASSLARDTQYF TGCGCCAGCAGCTTGGCCCGAGATACGCAGTATTTT
TRBD1 TRBJ2-2 TRBV19 once CATQDRGRVFAGELFF TGTGCCACCCAGGACAGGGGTAGAGTTTTTGCCGGGGAGCTGTTTTTT
TRBD1 TRBJ1-2 TRBV7-9 . CASSSPPGQGVDNYGYTF TGTGCCAGCAGTTCACCTCCGGGACAGGGGGTGGATAACTATGGCTACACCTTC
TRBD2 TRBJ2-1 TRBV5-4 few CASSTNRGTSGNNEQFF TGTGCCAGCAGCACGAATAGGGGGACTAGCGGTAACAATGAGCAGTTCTTC
TRBD1 TRBJ1-3 TRBV9 . CASNLDRDFSGNTIYF TGTGCCAGCAACCTGGACAGGGACTTCTCTGGAAACACCATATATTTT
. TRBJ2-7 TRBV7-8 . CASSLVFGPGSYEQYF TGTGCCAGCAGCTTAGTTTTCGGCCCGGGCTCCTACGAGCAGTACTTC
TRBD1 TRBJ1-4 TRBV2 . CASRAQGQGNEKLFF TGTGCCAGCAGGGCACAGGGGCAGGGTAATGAAAAACTGTTTTTT
TRBD1 TRBJ1-2 TRBV7-2 . CASSLRQGANGYTF TGTGCCAGCAGCCTCCGACAGGGGGCAAATGGCTACACCTTC
. TRBJ1-2 TRBV5-6 . CASSSFQGGFGYTF TGTGCCAGCAGCTCGTTTCAGGGAGGCTTTGGCTACACCTTC
TRBD1 TRBJ1-1 TRBV28 . CASSASGQRVEAFF TGTGCCAGCAGTGCTTCGGGACAGAGAGTTGAAGCTTTCTTT
. TRBJ2-1 TRBV18 few CASSPRPGRFPSTYNEQFF TGTGCCAGCTCACCACGCCCCGGGAGATTCCCGTCGACCTACAATGAGCAGTTCTTC
TRBD1 TRBJ1-2 TRBV5-4 . CASSPPPGQSLVGYTF TGTGCCAGCAGCCCCCCCCCGGGACAGTCCCTGGTGGGCTACACCTTC
. TRBJ1-4 TRBV9 . CASSVGRGSSGEKLFF TGTGCCAGCAGCGTAGGAAGGGGGTCGTCTGGTGAAAAACTGTTTTTT
TRBD1 TRBJ1-4 TRBV5-5 . CASSVWTGGIGKLFF TGTGCCAGCAGCGTTTGGACAGGGGGCATCGGAAAACTGTTTTTT
TRBD2 TRBJ2-2 TRBV10-2 . CASRTSGTNTGELFF TGCGCCAGCAGGACTAGCGGGACAAACACCGGGGAGCTGTTTTTT